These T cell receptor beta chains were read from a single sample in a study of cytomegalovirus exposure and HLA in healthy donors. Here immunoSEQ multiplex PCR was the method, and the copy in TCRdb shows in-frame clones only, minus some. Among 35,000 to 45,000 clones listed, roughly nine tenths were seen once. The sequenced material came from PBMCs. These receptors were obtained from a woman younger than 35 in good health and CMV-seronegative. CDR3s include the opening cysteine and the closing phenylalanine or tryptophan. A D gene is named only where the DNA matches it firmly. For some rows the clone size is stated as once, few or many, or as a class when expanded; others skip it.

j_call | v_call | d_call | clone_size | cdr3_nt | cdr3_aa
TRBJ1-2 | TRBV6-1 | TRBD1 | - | TGTGCCAGCAGTGTTACACAGGGGGGAGACTATGGCTACACCTTC | CASSVTQGGDYGYTF
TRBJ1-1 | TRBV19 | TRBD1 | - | TGTGCCAGTAGTGCTTACTACAGGGGCGAGGAAGCTTTCTTT | CASSAYYRGEEAFF
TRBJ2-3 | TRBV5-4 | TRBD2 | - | TGTGCCAGCAGCTTGGCGGCGGGAGTTGGCACAGATACGCAGTATTTT | CASSLAAGVGTDTQYF
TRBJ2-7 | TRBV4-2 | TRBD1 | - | TGTGCCAGCAGCCAAGATTACGGGACAGGGGGCTACGAGCAGTACTTC | CASSQDYGTGGYEQYF
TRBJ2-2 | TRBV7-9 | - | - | TGTGCCAGCAGCTCGACAATGGTGGTCGCCGGGGAGCTGTTTTTT | CASSSTMVVAGELFF
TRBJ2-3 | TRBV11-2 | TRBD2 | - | TGTGCCAGCAGCTTAGATAAAGGACTAGCGGGATGGTCAGATACGCAGTATTTT | CASSLDKGLAGWSDTQYF
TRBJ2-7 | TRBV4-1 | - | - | TGCGCCAGCAGCCAAGATCGGTGGGCCGGATCCTACGAGCAGTACTTC | CASSQDRWAGSYEQYF
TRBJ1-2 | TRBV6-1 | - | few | TGTGCCAGCAGTGAAGCTCGTCTCCTCTATGGCTACACCTTC | CASSEARLLYGYTF
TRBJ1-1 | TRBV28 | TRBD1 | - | TGTGCCAGCAGTTTACTACGACAGGGCAACACTGAAGCTTTCTTT | CASSLLRQGNTEAFF
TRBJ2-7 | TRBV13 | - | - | TGTGCCAGCAGCCGTTGGGATCGGGGCTACGAGCAGTACTTC | CASSRWDRGYEQYF
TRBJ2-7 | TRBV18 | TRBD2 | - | TGTGCCAGCTCACCCTTTTGGCTAGCGGGACCGTACGAGCAGTACTTC | CASSPFWLAGPYEQYF
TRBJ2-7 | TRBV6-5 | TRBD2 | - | TGTGCCAGTTCCTCCAACCTAGCGGAAACCTACGAGCAGTACTTC | CASSSNLAETYEQYF
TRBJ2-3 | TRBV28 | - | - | TGTGCCAGCAGTACCCCCCTGACAGGGAGGCGGTATCCACTCGGCGCAGATACGCAGTATTTT | CASSTPLTGRRYPLGADTQYF
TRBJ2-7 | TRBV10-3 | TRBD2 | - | TGTGCCATCAGTGAACTAGCGGGAGGCACCTACGAGCAGTACTTC | CAISELAGGTYEQYF
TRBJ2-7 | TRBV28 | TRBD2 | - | TGTGCCAGCAGGCGGGGGTACTCCTACGAGCAGTACTTC | CASRRGYSYEQYF
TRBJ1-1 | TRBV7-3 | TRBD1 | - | TGTGCCAGCAGCTTGACAGGGGGCCGTGAAGCTTTCTTT | CASSLTGGREAFF
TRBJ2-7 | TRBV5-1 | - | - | TGCGCCAGCAGCGTAACGGGACATAAAGGCGTCTACGAGCAGTACTTC | CASSVTGHKGVYEQYF
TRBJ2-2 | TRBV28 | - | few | TGTGCCAGCAATACAGGGGGAGGGCACACCGGGGAGCTGTTTTTT | CASNTGGGHTGELFF
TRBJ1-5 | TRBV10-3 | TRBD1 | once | TGTGCCATCAGGGGACAGGGTGATGGACAGCCCCAGCATTTT | CAIRGQGDGQPQHF
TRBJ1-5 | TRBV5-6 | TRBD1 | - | TGTGCCAGCAGCTTTGGCGGGGCAGGGGGGAGCAATCAGCCCCAGCATTTT | CASSFGGAGGSNQPQHF
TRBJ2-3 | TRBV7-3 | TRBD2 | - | TGTGCCAGCAGCGCAAGGACTAGCGGGAGGGCCGTCGCTGATACGCAGTATTTT | CASSARTSGRAVADTQYF
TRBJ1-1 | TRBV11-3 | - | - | TGTGCCAGCAGCTTAGGGCCGAGGACTGAAGCTTTCTTT | CASSLGPRTEAFF
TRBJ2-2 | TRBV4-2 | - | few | TGTGCCAGCAGCCAAGATGTGACGGGAACCGGGGAGCTGTTTTTT | CASSQDVTGTGELFF
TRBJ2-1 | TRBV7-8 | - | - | TGTGCCAGCAGCTTACTGAGGGTTGGGGATGAGCAGTTCTTC | CASSLLRVGDEQFF
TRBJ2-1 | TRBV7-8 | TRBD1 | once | TGTGCCAGCAGCAAAAGGCCCGGGACAGGGGATGCGGATGAGCAGTTCTTC | CASSKRPGTGDADEQFF
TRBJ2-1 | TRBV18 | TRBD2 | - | TGTGCCAGCTCACCATCCGGGACTAGCGAGCAGTTCTTC | CASSPSGTSEQFF
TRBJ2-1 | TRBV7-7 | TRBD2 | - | TGTGCCAGCAGCTTAGCGGGACTAGCAGACAGTGAGCAGTTCTTC | CASSLAGLADSEQFF
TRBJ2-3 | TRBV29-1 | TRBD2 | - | TGCAGCGTTGATCCGGGGCGGCTAGCGGGCACAGATACGCAGTATTTT | CSVDPGRLAGTDTQYF
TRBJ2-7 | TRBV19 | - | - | TGTGCCAGTAGTATTTCAGGGTTGAGCGAGCAGTACTTC | CASSISGLSEQYF
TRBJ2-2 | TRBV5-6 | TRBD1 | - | TGTGCCAGCAGCTTTGGGCAGGGGGCGATCGGCACCGGGGAGCTGTTTTTT | CASSFGQGAIGTGELFF
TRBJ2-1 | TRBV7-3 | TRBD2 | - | TGTGCCAGCAGGCCAGGTAGCGGGAGGATCGGTGAGCAGTTCTTC | CASRPGSGRIGEQFF
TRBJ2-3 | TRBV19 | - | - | TGTGCCAGTAGTATCCCTTTAGCGAATCTACCAGATACGCAGTATTTT | CASSIPLANLPDTQYF
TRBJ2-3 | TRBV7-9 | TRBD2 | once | TGTGCCAGCAGCGTGCTAGCGGGAGGGCCAGATACGCAGTATTTT | CASSVLAGGPDTQYF